This TCR beta chain was sequenced in a study of T cell responses to AZD1222 COVID-19 vaccine. Broader study findings: Following two doses of AZD1222, Spike-specific TCR breadth and depth rose. Donors skewed white British and female; clonal diversity was possibly underestimated.

CDR1 is SGHNT, CDR2 YENEEA, per germline. The CDR3 runs to 13 residues. The germline V and J ends were trimmed by 1 base and 6 bases, with 9 bases remaining between them. In regard to this clone: Its antigen is undetermined.

The protocol was immunoSEQ multiplex PCR, while the TCRdb copy is restricted to in-frame clones and leaves out a portion. The sample lists more than 65,000 clones, 80% to 90% occurring once. The sequencing here drew on peripheral blood, taken on day 0 of AZD1222 vaccination. The sequence derives from an adult in good health. V and J are TRBV11-3 and TRBJ1-1; a weak D match, TRBD1 (5 bases). CDR3 sequence: CASSLVGVSEAFF. CDR3 nucleotides: TGTGCCAGCAGCTTAGTGGGGGTTTCTGAAGCTTTCTTT. Filled out from reference TRBV11-3 and TRBJ1-1, the complete variable domain reads EAGVVQSPRYKIIEKKQPVAFWCNPISGHNTLYWYLQNLGQGPELLIRYENEEAVDDSQLPKDRFSAERLKGVDSTLKIQPAELGDSAVYLCASSLVGVSEAFFGQGTRLTVV.